This T cell receptor beta chain was sequenced during a study of CD8+ T cells in alopecia areata (dated by TCRdb to between 2018 and 2020). About the study as a whole: Female C3H/HeJ recipients, about 7-10 weeks old, were grafted with skin from C3H/HeJ donors with spontaneous alopecia (about 6-13 months old). In both human patients and the C3H/HeJ mouse model, the study applied high-throughput TCRbeta sequencing to look at T cell clonal expansion in alopecia areata. In humans, TCRbeta sequencing was performed on scalp tissue and on sorted CD4+ and CD8+ peripheral blood T cells from healthy controls and from patients with patchy or totalis/universalis alopecia areata. Scalp clonality was compared among normal scalp (n=4), patchy alopecia areata scalp (n=8), and alopecia totalis/universalis scalp (n=8). RNA was obtained with the PAXgene miRNA kit for fixed scalp, the miRNeasy kit for PBMCs, and the RNeasy kit for mouse skin. TCRbeta CDR3 regions were amplified by immunoSEQ multiplex PCR using 35 Vbeta forward and 13 Jbeta reverse primers.

The germline V gene sets CDR1 to NSHNY and CDR2 to SYGAGN. Cut back by 0 bases and 3 bases, the V and J ends lie 8 bases apart. The cysteine opens and the phenylalanine closes a CDR3 of 14 amino acids. The DNA covers only part of the CDR3, 30 bases in frame from base 1. Pooled mouse cutaneous lymph node cells were stained for CD4, CD8alpha, NKG2D, NKG2ACE and other markers and were then sorted on a BD Influx. Broad study findings and their caveats: Scalp TCR repertoire analysis is complicated because resident alphabeta T cells in normal human skin are also sequenced, whereas mouse skin is dominated by gammadelta T cells. Compared with mice, TCR sequences shared between patients were less clear, possibly partly because of HLA diversity across the patient population. Lesional scalp, especially in alopecia totalis/universalis, showed higher clonality and more expanded CD8+ clones than normal scalp, suggesting antigenic drive.

Only a few counts were recorded for this clone. No antigen is known for it. Gene names and germline sequences here are all drawn from mouse data. From the germline J gene comes the end of the CDR3, since the read stops 4 residues before it. Other DNA sequences in this specimen translate into the identical CDR3. To prepare the library, the immunoSEQ multiplex PCR assay was applied. To provide template for TCR sequencing, every sample had RNA extracted and reverse transcribed into cDNA. First-strand cDNA was synthesized using SuperScript III with a 2:1 mix of oligo-dT and random hexamers. Amplification bias was assessed with a synthetic immune receptor repertoire, and residual bias was removed computationally. Sequencing of the libraries was done on Illumina HiSeq with 60 bp reads that cover the CDR3, reading from J toward V. The authors processed their data as follows. Raw reads were preprocessed for error removal, and CDR3 was defined according to IMGT conventions as running from the conserved cysteine to phenylalanine. Clonality was computed as 1 minus the Shannon entropy, with the entropy normalized by log2 of the number of productive unique TCRs. Scalp TCRbeta sequences were cross-referenced with sorted blood CD4 and CD8 repertoires so that the CD4 or CD8 identity of scalp clones could be inferred. TCRdb limited this immuneACCESS table to in-frame rearrangements with V and J called. A share of clones is missing; checked studies link under half to unresolved V genes, and the rest is unexplained. D and trimming were read from the DNA, whereas the V and J calls and clone size are those reported in that table. With 290,000 or so clones recorded, this sample contains no clone counted only once. Approximately 1.2% of the sample is in the top ten clones.

The sequence derives from a C3H/HeJ mouse with alopecia areata. Mice of this strain bear MHC haplotype H2-k. The chain links TRBV13-1 with TRBJ2-5; the best D guess is TRBD2, with 6 bases matching. Source material: CD4+ T cells sorted from a lymph node. CDR3 DNA, as far as it was read: TGTGCCAGCAGTGATGGTGGGGGACAAGAC. Its product reads: CASSDGGGQD. The entire CDR3 protein reads CASSDGGGQDTQYF.